The 3 T cell receptor beta chains given below trace back to one sample, sequenced in a study of shared clonotypes between healthy human individuals. Some clones are missing from TCRdb's copy, which holds only in-frame ones; the method was immunoSEQ multiplex PCR. The profile shows 2 million to 2.5 million clones, under 95% of them singletons. What was sequenced was naive CD4+ T cells from PBMCs. Described subset: CD45RA+ positively selected. The receptors originated from a man younger than 30 in good health. Some clones in this sample may be carry-over from other donors' samples.

This clone was detected only once. The chain uses TRBV25-1 and TRBJ2-5; 7 nucleotides align to TRBD2. CDR3 length equals 15 residues. Losses at the gene ends were 8 bases for V and 5 bases for J; bases not matched to a gene: 14. In germline, CDR1 is MGHDK, CDR2 SYGVNS. The CDR3 is CASAMTSSVRETQYF. The CDR3 nucleotides read TGTGCCAGCGCAATGACTAGCTCGGTCAGGGAGACCCAGTACTTC.

This clone was observed a single time. The chain uses TRBV7-9 and TRBJ1-2; D may be TRBD1 (5 bases). Trimming removed 3 bases from V and 7 bases from J, with 15 bases in between. The CDR3 is made up of 14 amino acids. CDR1 is SEHNR and CDR2 is FQNEAQ in the germline V gene (reference sequence). Here the CDR3 reads CASSFLGEVGGYTF. The CDR3 nucleotides read TGTGCCAGCAGCTTTTTAGGGGAGGTTGGTGGCTACACCTTC. The variable domain in full, completed from reference TRBV7-9 and TRBJ1-2, reads DTGVSQNPRHKITKRGQNVTFRCDPISEHNRLYWYRQTLGQGPEFLTYFQNEAQLEKSRLLSDRFSAERPKGSFSTLEIQRTEQGDSAMYLCASSFLGEVGGYTFGSGTRLTVV.

The chain couples TRBV19 to TRBJ1-4; 7 positions agree with TRBD1. CDR1 and CDR2 from the germline V gene are LNHDA and SQIVND (reference sequence). J lost 4 bases, V lost 3 bases, and 11 bases had no gene match. CDR3 length equals 17 residues. The DNA for the CDR3 is TGTGCCAGTAGTATCCTGCCTGACAGGGCCCTTAATGAAAAACTGTTTTTT. This gives the protein CASSILPDRALNEKLFF.